These T cell receptor beta chains were read from a single sample in a study of beta chain features in type 1 diabetes. Using immunoSEQ multiplex PCR, the repertoire was profiled, and TCRdb retains in-frame clones only, with some absent. The top ten hold 0.03% to 0.04% of the sample, which has roughly 230,000 clones, 9.6% seen once. Sequenced material: naive CD4+ T cells from blood. These receptor sequences come from a woman younger than 35 in good health. CDR3s include the opening cysteine and the closing phenylalanine or tryptophan. Fields, in order: V gene, J gene, CDR3 protein.

TRBV7-8,TRBJ2-1,CASPGGSSYNEQFF
TRBV5-1,TRBJ2-1,CASSLGVGVSYGEQFF
TRBV25-1,TRBJ2-1,CASSEADRGISNEQFF
TRBV6-1,TRBJ2-5,CASRIGTVGPGEQYF
TRBV30,TRBJ1-5,CAWSARRGAASNQPQHF
TRBV7-2,TRBJ1-1,CASSLAVGRVGTEAFF
TRBV11-2,TRBJ2-7,CASSLDFTDEQYF
TRBV11-2,TRBJ1-1,CASSLDRGGYAFF
TRBV7-6,TRBJ1-5,CASSRDRGGEPQHF
TRBV5-1,TRBJ1-1,CASSKDRGNTEAFF
TRBV5-1,TRBJ2-1,CASSFAQGLVIEQFF
TRBV5-4,TRBJ2-1,CASSLVAEQFF
TRBV28,TRBJ2-7,CASSYRPGQGAREQYF
TRBV4-1,TRBJ1-5,CASSQAARVNQPQHF
TRBV19,TRBJ1-1,CASSMGQGIPNTEAFF
TRBV27,TRBJ2-7,CASSLKVPGLQAHEQYF
TRBV21-1,TRBJ2-1,CASPNPGLAGGTSPNEQFF
TRBV9,TRBJ1-1,CASSITGGTEAFF
TRBV7-2,TRBJ2-1,CASSLVPSGYYNEQFF
TRBV6-1,TRBJ2-5,CASSGQGFETQYF
TRBV7-2,TRBJ2-1,CASSLSPSGSRDEQFF
TRBV30,TRBJ2-3,CAWSVRPGTDTQYF
TRBV6-1,TRBJ1-2,CASGQGPPGGYTF
TRBV9,TRBJ1-2,CASSVVSQGAGGYTF
TRBV2,TRBJ2-7,CASSVGGYEQYF
TRBV5-1,TRBJ2-5,CASGDSQETQYF
TRBV18,TRBJ1-3,CASSPSQGAAGNTIYF
TRBV7-9,TRBJ2-2,CASEGTGELFF
TRBV4-1,TRBJ2-6,CASSQDLSSGANVLTF
TRBV29-1,TRBJ1-1,CSVGEGLENTEAFF
TRBV11-1,TRBJ2-4,CASSSQGVGAKNIQYF
TRBV27,TRBJ2-3,CASSLPGGYTQYF
TRBV6-6,TRBJ1-3,CASSPDGVGGNTIYF
TRBV6-5,TRBJ2-3,CASSSSITGDTQYF
TRBV6-1,TRBJ2-7,CASSEVAVAYEQYF
TRBV7-2,TRBJ1-2,CASSYRGGANYGYTF
TRBV6-4,TRBJ2-3,CASSAGGDTQYF
TRBV19,TRBJ2-1,CASSIELGVRNEQFF
TRBV6-5,TRBJ2-3,CASSYAQGSTDTQYF
TRBV27,TRBJ1-5,CASSSRSNRVANQPQHF
TRBV28,TRBJ2-1,CASSPGGLAGPVPRNDEQFF
TRBV6-5,TRBJ2-1,CASKLTSGNYNEQFF
TRBV21-1,TRBJ1-6,CARRDRGFYNSPLHF
TRBV15,TRBJ1-5,CATSRNLQANQPQHF
TRBV7-9,TRBJ1-1,CASSLVGQGNTEAFF
TRBV10-3,TRBJ1-1,CAISEGQGNTEAFF
TRBV7-9,TRBJ2-7,CASSPTSGVSYEQYF
TRBV29-1,TRBJ1-1,CSPQADMNTEAFF
TRBV18,TRBJ2-7,CASSPGAGLATYEQYF
TRBV5-6,TRBJ1-5,CASSGGGPQHF
TRBV6-1,TRBJ1-2,CASSESDYGYTF
TRBV19,TRBJ1-2,CATTGYGYTF
TRBV19,TRBJ2-4,CASSTVLKNIQYF